Sequencing of this T cell receptor beta chain was carried out in a study of blood T cells in healthy people across ages. The CDR3 is 15 residues long. V lost 5 bases, J lost 0 bases, and 14 bases lay in between. In germline, CDR1 is SGHTA, CDR2 FQGNSA. Extractions gave at least 5.5 micrograms of total RNA per sample. General study results and limits: The recorded TCR beta diversity per million T cells decreased in a roughly linear manner with age.

Combining a sample-barcoded 5' primer with a J-beta primer mix, a second PCR ran for roughly 7 to 12 cycles. In TCRdb, the 5' RACE reads were re-called with MiXCR into one record per CDR3 protein. The sample lists 1.5 million to 2 million distinct CDR3 sequences; 28% were seen once. Many counts were recorded for this clonotype. As yet, its antigen is unknown. This chain uses TRBV7-2 with TRBJ2-7; possibly TRBD2 for D (5 bases). The sequenced sample consisted of blood. The receptor's source is a woman aged 25 to 39 in good health. The CDR3, as DNA: TGTGCCAGCAGCCCAACACCTGGGAGCTCCTACGAGCAGTACTTC. This gives the protein CASSPTPGSSYEQYF.